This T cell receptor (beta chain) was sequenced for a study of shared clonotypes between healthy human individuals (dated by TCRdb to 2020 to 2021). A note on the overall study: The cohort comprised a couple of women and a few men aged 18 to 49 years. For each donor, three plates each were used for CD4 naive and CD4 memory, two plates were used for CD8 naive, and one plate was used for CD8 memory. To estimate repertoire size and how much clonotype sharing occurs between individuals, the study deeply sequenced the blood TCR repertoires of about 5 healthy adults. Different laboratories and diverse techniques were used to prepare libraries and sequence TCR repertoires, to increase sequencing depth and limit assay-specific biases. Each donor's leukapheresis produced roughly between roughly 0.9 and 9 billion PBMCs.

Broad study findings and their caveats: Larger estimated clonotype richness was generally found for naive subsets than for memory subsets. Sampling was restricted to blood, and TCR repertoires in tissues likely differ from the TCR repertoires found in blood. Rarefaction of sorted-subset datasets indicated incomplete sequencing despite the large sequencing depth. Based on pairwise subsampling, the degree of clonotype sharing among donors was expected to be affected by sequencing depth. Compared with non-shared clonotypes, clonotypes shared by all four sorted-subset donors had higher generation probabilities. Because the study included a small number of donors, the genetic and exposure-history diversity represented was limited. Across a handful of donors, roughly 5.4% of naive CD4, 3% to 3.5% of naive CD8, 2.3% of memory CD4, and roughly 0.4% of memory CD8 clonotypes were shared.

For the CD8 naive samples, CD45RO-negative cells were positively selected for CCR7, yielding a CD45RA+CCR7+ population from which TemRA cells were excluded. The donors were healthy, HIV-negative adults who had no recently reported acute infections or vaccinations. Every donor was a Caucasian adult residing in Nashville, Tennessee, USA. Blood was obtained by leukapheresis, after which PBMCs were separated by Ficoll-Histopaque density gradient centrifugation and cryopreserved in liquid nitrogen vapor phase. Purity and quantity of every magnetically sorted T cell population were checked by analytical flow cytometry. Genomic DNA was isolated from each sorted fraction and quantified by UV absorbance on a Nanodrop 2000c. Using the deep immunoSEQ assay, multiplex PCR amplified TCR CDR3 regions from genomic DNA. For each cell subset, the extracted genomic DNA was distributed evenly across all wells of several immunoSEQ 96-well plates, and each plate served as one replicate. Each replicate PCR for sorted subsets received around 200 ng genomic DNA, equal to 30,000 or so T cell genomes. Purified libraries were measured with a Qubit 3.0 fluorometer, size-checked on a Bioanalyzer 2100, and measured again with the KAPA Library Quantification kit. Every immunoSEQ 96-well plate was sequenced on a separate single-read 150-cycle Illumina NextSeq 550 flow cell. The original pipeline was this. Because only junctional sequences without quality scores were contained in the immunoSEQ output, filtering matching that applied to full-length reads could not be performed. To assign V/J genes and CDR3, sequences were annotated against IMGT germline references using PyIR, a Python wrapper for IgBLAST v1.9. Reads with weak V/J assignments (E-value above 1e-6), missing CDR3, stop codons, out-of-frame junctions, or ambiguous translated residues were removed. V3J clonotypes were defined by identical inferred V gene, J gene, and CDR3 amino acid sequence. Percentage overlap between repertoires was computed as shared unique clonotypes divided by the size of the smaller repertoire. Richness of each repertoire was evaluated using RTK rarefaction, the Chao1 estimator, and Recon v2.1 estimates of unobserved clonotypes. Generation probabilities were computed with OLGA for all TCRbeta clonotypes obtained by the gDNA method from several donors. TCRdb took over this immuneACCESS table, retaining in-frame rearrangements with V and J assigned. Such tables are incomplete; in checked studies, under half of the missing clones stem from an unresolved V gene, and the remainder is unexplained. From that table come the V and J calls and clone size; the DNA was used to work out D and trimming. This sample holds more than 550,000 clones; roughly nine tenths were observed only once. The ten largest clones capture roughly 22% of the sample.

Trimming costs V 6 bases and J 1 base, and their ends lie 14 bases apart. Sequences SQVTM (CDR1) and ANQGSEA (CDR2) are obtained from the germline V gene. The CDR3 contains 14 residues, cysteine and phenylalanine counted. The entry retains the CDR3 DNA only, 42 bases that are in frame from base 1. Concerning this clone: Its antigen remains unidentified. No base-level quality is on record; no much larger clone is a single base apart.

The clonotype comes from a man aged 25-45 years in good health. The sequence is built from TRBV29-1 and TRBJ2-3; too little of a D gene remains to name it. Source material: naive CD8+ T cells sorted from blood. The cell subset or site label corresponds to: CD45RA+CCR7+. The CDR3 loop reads CSVLTELGTDTQYF. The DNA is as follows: TGCAGCGTCTTGACTGAACTGGGCACAGATACGCAGTATTTT.